This T cell receptor (beta chain) was sequenced in a study of T cell repertoires in cytomegalovirus infection. Overall study context: TCR beta signatures that were public indicated CMV infection and matching HLA type.

Study outcomes and limitations: Carriers of CMV plus the relevant HLA were identified by cumulative public TCR beta family frequency.

As for this clonotype: Its antigen is still unknown.

From the reads, TCRdb called clonotypes with MiXCR, one entry per CDR3 protein. The profile shows just over 450,000 distinct CDR3 sequences, approximately 42% of them singletons. CDR1 and CDR2 (germline): SGHAT, FQNNGV. The CDR3 covers 18 residues. Losses at the gene ends were 5 bases for V and 4 bases for J; bases not matched to a gene: 20. The sequencing here drew on cultured PBMCs, taken from culture after CMV antigen stimulation. The origin of this receptor is a human donor in good health (CMV status not recorded). Some clones in this sample may be carry-over from other donors' samples. The chain links TRBV11-2 to TRBJ2-7, with 7 bases fitting TRBD2. The CDR3 nucleotides are TGTGCCAGCAGCCTCCGGGCTAGCGGACCCGTACTCTTTTACGAGCAGTACTTC. Protein: CASSLRASGPVLFYEQYF.